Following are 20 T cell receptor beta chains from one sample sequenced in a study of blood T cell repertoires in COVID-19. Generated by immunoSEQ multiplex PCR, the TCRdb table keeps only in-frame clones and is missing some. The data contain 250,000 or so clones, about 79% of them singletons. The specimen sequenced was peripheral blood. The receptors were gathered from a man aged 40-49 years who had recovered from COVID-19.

The CDR3 loop is CASSQDQTAGYTDTQYF. The CDR3 DNA is TGCGCCAGCAGCCAAGATCAAACGGCGGGTTACACAGATACGCAGTATTTT. The chain links TRBV4-1 to TRBJ2-3; D perhaps matches TRBD2 (5 bases). The germline V gene encodes CDR1 MGHRA and CDR2 YSYEKL. The V end lost 0 bases, the J end lost 2 bases, and 15 bases lay between the germline ends. This CDR3 region has 17 residues.

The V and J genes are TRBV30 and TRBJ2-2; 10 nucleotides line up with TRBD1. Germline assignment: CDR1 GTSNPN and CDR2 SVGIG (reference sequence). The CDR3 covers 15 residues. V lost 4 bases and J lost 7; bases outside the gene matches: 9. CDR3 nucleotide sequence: TGTGCCTGGACCCGGGACAGGGGCGGTGGCGGGGAGCTGTTTTTT. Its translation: CAWTRDRGGGGELFF.

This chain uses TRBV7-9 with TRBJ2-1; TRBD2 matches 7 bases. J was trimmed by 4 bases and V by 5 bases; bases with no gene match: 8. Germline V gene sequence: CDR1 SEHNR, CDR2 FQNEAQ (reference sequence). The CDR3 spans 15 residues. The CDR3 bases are TGTGCCAGCAGCCGGGCCGGGACTACTTACAATGAGCAGTTCTTC. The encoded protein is CASSRAGTTYNEQFF.

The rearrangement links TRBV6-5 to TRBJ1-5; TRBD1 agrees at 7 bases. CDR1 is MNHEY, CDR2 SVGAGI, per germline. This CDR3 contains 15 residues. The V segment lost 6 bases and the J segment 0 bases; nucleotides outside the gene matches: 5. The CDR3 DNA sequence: TGTGCCAGCAGATCAGGACAGGATAGCAATCAGCCCCAGCATTTT. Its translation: CASRSGQDSNQPQHF.

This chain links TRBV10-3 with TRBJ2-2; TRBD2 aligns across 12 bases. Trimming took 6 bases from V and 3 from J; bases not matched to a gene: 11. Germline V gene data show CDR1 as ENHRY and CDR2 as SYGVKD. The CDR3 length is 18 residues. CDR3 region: CAISANPSGGADTGELFF. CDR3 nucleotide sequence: TGTGCCATCAGCGCCAACCCTAGCGGGGGGGCCGACACCGGGGAGCTGTTTTTT.

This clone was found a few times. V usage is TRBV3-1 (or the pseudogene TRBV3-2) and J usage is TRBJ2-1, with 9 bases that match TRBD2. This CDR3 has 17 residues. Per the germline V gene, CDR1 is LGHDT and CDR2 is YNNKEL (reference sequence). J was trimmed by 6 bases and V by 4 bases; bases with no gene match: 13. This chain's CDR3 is CASSLGASGVPPNEQFF. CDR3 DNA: TGTGCCAGCAGCCTTGGGGCTAGCGGGGTTCCGCCCAATGAGCAGTTCTTC.

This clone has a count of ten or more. CDR3 region: CASSPGPTANYGYTF. The CDR3 DNA is TGCGCCAGCAGCCCCGGCCCGACTGCTAACTATGGCTACACCTTC. V is TRBV5-1 and J is TRBJ1-2, with no clear D. CDR3 size: 15 residues. The V end lost 4 bases, the J end lost 0 bases, and 13 bases lay between the germline ends. CDR1 and CDR2 from the germline V gene are SGHRS and YFSETQ.

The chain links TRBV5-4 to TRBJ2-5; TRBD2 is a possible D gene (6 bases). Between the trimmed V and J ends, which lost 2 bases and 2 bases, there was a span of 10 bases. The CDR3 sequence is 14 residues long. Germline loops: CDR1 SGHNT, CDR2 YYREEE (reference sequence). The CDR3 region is CASSFRDSQETQYF. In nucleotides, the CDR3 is TGTGCCAGCAGCTTCCGGGACTCTCAAGAGACCCAGTACTTC.

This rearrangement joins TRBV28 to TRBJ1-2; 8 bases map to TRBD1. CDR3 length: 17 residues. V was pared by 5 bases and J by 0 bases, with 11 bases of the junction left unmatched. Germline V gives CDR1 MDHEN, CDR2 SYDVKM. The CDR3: CASSATGAGWANYGYTF. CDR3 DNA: TGTGCCAGCAGTGCGACAGGGGCGGGGTGGGCTAACTATGGCTACACCTTC.

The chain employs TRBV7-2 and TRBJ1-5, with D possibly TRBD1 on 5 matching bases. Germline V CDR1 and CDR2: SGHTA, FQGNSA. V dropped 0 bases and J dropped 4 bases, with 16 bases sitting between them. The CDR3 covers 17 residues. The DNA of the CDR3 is TGTGCCAGCAGCTTAGCGACGGGGGGTTGGAGGAATCAGCCCCAGCATTTT. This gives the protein CASSLATGGWRNQPQHF. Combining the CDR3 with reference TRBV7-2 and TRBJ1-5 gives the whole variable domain GAGVSQSPSNKVTEKGKDVELRCDPISGHTALYWYRQSLGQGLEFLIYFQGNSAPDKSGLPSDRFSAERTGGSVSTLTIQRTQQEDSAVYLCASSLATGGWRNQPQHFGDGTRLSIL.

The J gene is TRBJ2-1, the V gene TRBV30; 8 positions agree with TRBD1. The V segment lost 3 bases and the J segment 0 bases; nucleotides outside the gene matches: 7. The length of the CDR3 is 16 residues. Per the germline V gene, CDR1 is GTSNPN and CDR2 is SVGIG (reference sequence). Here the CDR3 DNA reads TGTGCCTGGAGACCGAGGACAGGGAGCTCCTACAATGAGCAGTTCTTC. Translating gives CAWRPRTGSSYNEQFF.

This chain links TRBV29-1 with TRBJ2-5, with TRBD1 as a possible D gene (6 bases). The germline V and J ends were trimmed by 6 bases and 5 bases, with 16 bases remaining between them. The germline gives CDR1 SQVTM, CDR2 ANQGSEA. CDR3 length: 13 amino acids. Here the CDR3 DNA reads TGCAGCGTAGGACAGAGTAGAGGGGAGACCCAGTACTTC. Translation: CSVGQSRGETQYF.

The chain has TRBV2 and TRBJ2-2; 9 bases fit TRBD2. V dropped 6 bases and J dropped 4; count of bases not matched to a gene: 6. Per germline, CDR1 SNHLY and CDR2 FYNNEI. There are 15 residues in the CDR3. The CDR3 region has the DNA TGTGCCAGCAGAGGGACTAGCTGGGGCACCGGGGAGCTGTTTTTT. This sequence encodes CASRGTSWGTGELFF.

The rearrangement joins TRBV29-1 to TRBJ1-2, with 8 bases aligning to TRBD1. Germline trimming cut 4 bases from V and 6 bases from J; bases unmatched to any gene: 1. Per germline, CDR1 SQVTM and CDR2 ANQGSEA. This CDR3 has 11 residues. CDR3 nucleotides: TGCAGCGTTGCAGGGGGCGATGGCTACACCTTC. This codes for CSVAGGDGYTF.

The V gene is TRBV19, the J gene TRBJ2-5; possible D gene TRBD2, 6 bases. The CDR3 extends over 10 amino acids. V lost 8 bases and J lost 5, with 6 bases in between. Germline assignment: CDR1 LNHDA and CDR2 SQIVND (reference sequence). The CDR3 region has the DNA TGTGCCAGTGGGGGGGAGACCCAGTACTTC. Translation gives CASGGETQYF.

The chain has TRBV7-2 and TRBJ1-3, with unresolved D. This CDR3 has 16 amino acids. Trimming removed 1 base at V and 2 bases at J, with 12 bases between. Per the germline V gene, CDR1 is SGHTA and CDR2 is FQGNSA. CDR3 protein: CASSLVPQSAGNTIYF. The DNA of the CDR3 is TGTGCCAGCAGCTTAGTGCCGCAGTCTGCTGGAAACACCATATATTTT.

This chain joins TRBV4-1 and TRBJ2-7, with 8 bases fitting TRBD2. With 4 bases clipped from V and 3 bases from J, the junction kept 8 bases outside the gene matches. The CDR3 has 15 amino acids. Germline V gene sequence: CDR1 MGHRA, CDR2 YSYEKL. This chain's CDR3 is CASSPQAGLVYEQYF. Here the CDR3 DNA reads TGCGCCAGCAGCCCTCAAGCGGGACTAGTCTACGAGCAGTACTTC.

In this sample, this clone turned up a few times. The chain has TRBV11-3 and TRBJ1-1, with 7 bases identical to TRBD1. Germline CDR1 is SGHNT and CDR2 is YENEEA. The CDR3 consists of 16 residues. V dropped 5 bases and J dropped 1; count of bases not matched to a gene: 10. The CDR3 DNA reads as TGTGCCAGCAGCCCCGACGGACGACAGGGGAACACTGAAGCTTTCTTT. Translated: CASSPDGRQGNTEAFF. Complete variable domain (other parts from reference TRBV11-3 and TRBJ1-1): EAGVVQSPRYKIIEKKQPVAFWCNPISGHNTLYWYLQNLGQGPELLIRYENEEAVDDSQLPKDRFSAERLKGVDSTLKIQPAELGDSAVYLCASSPDGRQGNTEAFFGQGTRLTVV.

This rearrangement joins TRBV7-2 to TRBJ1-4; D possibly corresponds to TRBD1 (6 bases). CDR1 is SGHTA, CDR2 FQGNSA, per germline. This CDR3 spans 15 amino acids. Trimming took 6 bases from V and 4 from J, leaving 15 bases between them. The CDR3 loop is CASSLQGSHNEKLFF. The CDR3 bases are TGTGCCAGCAGTCTCCAGGGGTCTCATAATGAAAAACTGTTTTTT.

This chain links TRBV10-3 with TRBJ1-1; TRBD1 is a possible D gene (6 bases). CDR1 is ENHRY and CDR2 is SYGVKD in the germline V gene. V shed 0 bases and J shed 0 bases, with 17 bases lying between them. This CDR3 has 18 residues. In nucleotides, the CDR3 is TGTGCCATCAGTGAGTCAAGGGGGACCGTCTCGCTGAACACTGAAGCTTTCTTT. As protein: CAISESRGTVSLNTEAFF.